The 17 T cell receptor beta chains presented below share a single source sample, sequenced in a study of T cells expressing NK-cell markers. TCRdb derives one entry per CDR3 protein from the 5' RACE reads, leaving out DNA. The sample includes around 470,000 distinct CDR3 sequences. Sequenced: blood T cells: a sorted CD56 or NKG2C T cell subset, CD4+ or CD8+ T cells, or bulk PBMC T cells (not recorded which). These receptors all come from a woman aged 45-60 years in good health.

The chain links TRBV18 to TRBJ2-3. The germline V gene encodes CDR1 KGHSH and CDR2 LQKENI. The CDR3 is made up of 13 amino acids. CDR3 residues: CASSSEVRDTQYF.

The V gene is TRBV9, the J gene TRBJ2-3. From germline, CDR1 is SGDLS and CDR2 YYNGEE. This CDR3 region has 14 residues. The CDR3 loop is CASSVAHSTDTQYF.

This chain connects TRBV24-1 to TRBJ2-7; the D call of TRBD1 rests on TCRdb alone, since no DNA is present to check it. Germline lookup yields CDR1 KGHDR and CDR2 SFDVKD. This CDR3 is 15 amino acids long. The CDR3 loop reads CATSDPGTSSYEQYF.

This rearrangement joins TRBV10-3 to TRBJ1-1. CDR3 size: 13 residues. The germline V gene encodes CDR1 ENHRY and CDR2 SYGVKD. CDR3 in amino acids: CAISEVSGTEAFF.

V and J are TRBV20-1 and TRBJ1-4; TCRdb's D call, TRBD1, is unchecked because there is no DNA. The CDR3 consists of 13 residues. Germline loops: CDR1 DFQATT, CDR2 SNEGSKA (reference sequence). The chain's CDR3 is CSASRQGYEKLFF.

The chain joins TRBV5-1 to TRBJ2-2; TCRdb outputs TRBD2, but without DNA this stays unchecked. This CDR3 has 16 amino acids. Germline assignment: CDR1 SGHRS and CDR2 YFSETQ. CDR3 protein: CASSLTSGRAIGELFF.

The chain joins TRBV5-1 to TRBJ1-1; lacking DNA, the TRBD1 call made by TCRdb goes unchecked. CDR1 is SGHRS, CDR2 YFSETQ, per germline. The CDR3 runs to 12 residues. The CDR3 sequence is CASSYDRDQAFF.

The CDR3 sequence is CASSPRTSGVLYEQYF. The V call is TRBV4-1, the J call TRBJ2-7; as DNA is missing, the TRBD2 call by TCRdb cannot be tested. CDR1 is MGHRA, CDR2 YSYEKL, per germline. This CDR3 comprises 16 residues.

The rearrangement links TRBV6-5 to TRBJ2-5; the D call from TCRdb, TRBD2, cannot be confirmed without DNA. Germline lookup yields CDR1 MNHEY and CDR2 SVGAGI. The CDR3 loop spans 14 amino acids. CDR3 residues: CASSTTSGQETQYF.

The chain uses TRBV7-9 and TRBJ1-3; TCRdb returns TRBD1, unconfirmable since there is no DNA. CDR1 is SEHNR and CDR2 is FQNEAQ in the germline V gene (reference sequence). The CDR3 length is 16 residues. CDR3 amino acids: CASSFQGRSAGNTIYF. Complete variable domain (other parts from reference TRBV7-9 and TRBJ1-3): DTGVSQNPRHKITKRGQNVTFRCDPISEHNRLYWYRQTLGQGPEFLTYFQNEAQLEKSRLLSDRFSAERPKGSFSTLEIQRTEQGDSAMYLCASSFQGRSAGNTIYFGEGSWLTVV.

This sequence joins TRBV6-6 and TRBJ2-1; TCRdb's assignment of TRBD1 cannot be checked, as there is no DNA. CDR3 length equals 13 residues. The V gene's germline CDR1 is MNHNY and CDR2 SVGAGI (reference sequence). This chain's CDR3 is CASSFQTGTEQFF.

The V call is TRBV12-3 or TRBV12-4, the J call TRBJ1-4; without DNA, the TCRdb call of TRBD1 cannot be checked. CDR3 length: 13 residues. CDR3 protein: CASRPGPGEKLFF.

The chain uses TRBV29-1 and TRBJ2-1; the TRBD1 assignment by TCRdb is unverifiable without DNA. Germline V gene lookup returns CDR1 SQVTM and CDR2 ANQGSEA. The CDR3 extends over 14 amino acids. The CDR3 reads CSVDRGMGIAEQFF.

This rearrangement joins TRBV29-1 to TRBJ1-2; TCRdb selects TRBD1, and the lack of DNA leaves this call unchecked. This CDR3 has 12 amino acids. Germline assignment: CDR1 SQVTM and CDR2 ANQGSEA. The chain's CDR3 is CSVYEQVYGYTF.

This rearrangement joins TRBV9 to TRBJ2-3; TCRdb gives TRBD2 as the D gene, but with no DNA this cannot be confirmed. The germline gives CDR1 SGDLS, CDR2 YYNGEE. The CDR3 is 16 residues long. CDR3 loop: CASSIDSGKRTDTQYF.

This chain uses TRBV6-6 with TRBJ1-2; no DNA is available, so the TRBD1 call from TCRdb remains unchecked. Germline-derived CDR1 and CDR2 are MNHNY and SVGAGI (reference sequence). This CDR3 region has 13 residues. CDR3 region: CASTNGGIGGYTF.

The CDR3 is CASSVLMLENEQFF. The chain has TRBV12-3 or TRBV12-4 and TRBJ2-1; TCRdb calls TRBD2, which cannot be checked without DNA. The CDR3 spans 14 residues.